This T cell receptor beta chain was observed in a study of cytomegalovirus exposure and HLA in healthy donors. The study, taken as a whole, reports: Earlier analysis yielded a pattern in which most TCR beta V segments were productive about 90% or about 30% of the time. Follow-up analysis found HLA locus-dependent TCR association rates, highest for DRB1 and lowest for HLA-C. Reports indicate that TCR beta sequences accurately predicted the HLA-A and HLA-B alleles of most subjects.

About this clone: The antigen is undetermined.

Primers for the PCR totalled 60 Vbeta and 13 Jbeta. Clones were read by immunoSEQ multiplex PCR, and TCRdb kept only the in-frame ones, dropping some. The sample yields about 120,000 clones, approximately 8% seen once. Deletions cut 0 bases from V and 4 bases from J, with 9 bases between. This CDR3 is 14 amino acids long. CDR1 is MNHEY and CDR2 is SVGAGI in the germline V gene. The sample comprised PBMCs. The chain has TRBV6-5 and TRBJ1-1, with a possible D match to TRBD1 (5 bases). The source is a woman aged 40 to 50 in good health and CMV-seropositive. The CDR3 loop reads CASSYSEGSTEAFF. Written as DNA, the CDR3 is TGTGCCAGCAGTTACTCGGAGGGGAGCACTGAAGCTTTCTTT.